Listed here is a single T cell receptor beta chain. Its antigen is currently unknown. The CDR3 totals 13 residues. V lost 0 bases to trimming and J lost 4 bases, with 7 bases between them. Germline V gene sequence: CDR1 SGDLS, CDR2 YYNGEE. This entry comes from a study of cytomegalovirus exposure and HLA in healthy donors. Overall study: An early release of data contained approximately 85 million unique TCRs, which came from HLA-typed donors. Findings of the study overall: A later analysis linked a missense DCLRE1C variant to TCR beta V- and J-gene trimming.

The PCR had 60 Vbeta and 13 Jbeta primers. Produced via immunoSEQ multiplex PCR; TCRdb's table is partial and in-frame only. The sample shows fewer than 200,000 clones, 70% to 80% of them seen only once. V usage is TRBV9 and J usage is TRBJ1-1; no reliable D call. The TCR was taken from a man aged 18-30 years in good health and CMV-seropositive. Specimen: PBMCs. In DNA form, the CDR3 reads TGTGCCAGCAGCGTAGCTTTTTCCACTGAAGCTTTCTTT. It translates to CASSVAFSTEAFF.